A single sample is the source of the 2 T cell receptor beta chains below, sequenced in a study of T cells in Graves' hyperthyroidism and ophthalmopathy. The CDR3 regions of TCR beta were amplified from RNA transcripts. The TCR CDR3 was amplified in a first-round RT-PCR using the HTBI primer set. Each CDR3 protein gets one entry after TCRdb re-called the multiplex PCR reads with MiXCR. This sample carries about 400,000 distinct CDR3 sequences, 11% to 15% of them seen once, and the ten largest clones take around 27%. The sequenced material came from blood. Source of these receptors: a man in his fifties with Graves' ophthalmopathy.

The table lists this clonotype with a few counts. V usage is TRBV6-1 and J usage is TRBJ2-4; unclear D gene. The CDR3 runs to 15 residues. Germline CDR1 MNHNS, CDR2 SASEGT. V was trimmed by 7 bases and J by 0 bases, leaving 13 bases between them. The CDR3 sequence: CASKMGPLAKNIQYF. Written as DNA, the CDR3 is TGTGCCAGCAAGATGGGTCCTCTAGCCAAAAACATTCAGTACTTC.

This clonotype has a handful of counts. CDR3 nucleotides: TGTGCCAGCAGGGGGGCTAGCGGGAAAAATAATGAGCAGTTCTTC. Translation gives CASRGASGKNNEQFF. The chain carries TRBV12-3 or TRBV12-4 and TRBJ2-1, with 9 bases identical to TRBD2. V lost 6 bases to trimming and J lost 7 bases; unmatched junction nucleotides: 10. The CDR3 sequence is 15 residues long.